The 16 T cell receptor beta chains given below trace back to one sample, sequenced in a study of blood T cell repertoires in COVID-19. Produced via immunoSEQ multiplex PCR; TCRdb's table is partial and in-frame only. The sample contains 200,000 or so clones, 75% to 85% of which appear only once. The source material was peripheral blood. The receptors shown here come from a woman aged 80 or over with COVID-19, enrolled during active disease.

This sequence joins TRBV19 and TRBJ1-5; possible D gene TRBD1, 6 bases. This CDR3 has 16 amino acids. V shed 5 bases and J shed 4 bases, with 18 bases lying between them. The germline V gene encodes CDR1 LNHDA and CDR2 SQIVND (reference sequence). For the CDR3, the DNA is TGTGCCAGTAGTTCCCACGGTGGCAGGGGTAATCAGCCCCAGCATTTT. Amino acids: CASSSHGGRGNQPQHF.

The J gene is TRBJ1-5, the V gene TRBV6-2 or TRBV6-3; possible D gene TRBD1, 5 bases. The CDR3 has 16 amino acids. Germline V gives CDR1 MNHEY, CDR2 SVGEGT. V lost 0 bases, J lost 6 bases, and 15 bases lay in between. This CDR3 is CASSYSTARGVQPQHF. As DNA, the CDR3 is TGTGCCAGCAGTTACTCGACGGCTCGGGGGGTTCAGCCCCAGCATTTT.

V and J are TRBV2 and TRBJ2-1; 7 bases are shared with TRBD2. The CDR3 is made up of 15 amino acids. Germline values: CDR1 SNHLY, CDR2 FYNNEI. Unmatched junction bases numbered 5, after V lost 5 bases and J lost 1 base. The DNA of the CDR3 is TGTGCCAGCAGTTGGGCGGGAGTTTCCTACAATGAGCAGTTCTTC. Encoded protein: CASSWAGVSYNEQFF.

This clone has more than one count but fewer than ten. The J gene is TRBJ2-7, the V gene TRBV28; 8 nucleotides agree with TRBD1. CDR1 is MDHEN and CDR2 is SYDVKM in the germline V gene. This CDR3 is built from 13 residues. After removal of 4 bases from V and 4 bases from J, the junction contained 3 bases not matched to a gene. This CDR3 reads CASSSGQEYEQYF. CDR3 nucleotide sequence: TGTGCCAGCAGTTCGGGACAGGAATACGAGCAGTACTTC.

V is TRBV11-3 and J is TRBJ1-1; D perhaps matches TRBD1 (5 bases). This CDR3 comprises 14 residues. The V and J ends lost 5 bases and 2 bases respectively, with 12 bases between them. Per the germline V gene, CDR1 is SGHNT and CDR2 is YENEEA. This CDR3 is CASSPTGINTEAFF. CDR3 coding DNA: TGTGCCAGCAGCCCCACAGGAATCAACACTGAAGCTTTCTTT. Complete variable domain (other parts from reference TRBV11-3 and TRBJ1-1): EAGVVQSPRYKIIEKKQPVAFWCNPISGHNTLYWYLQNLGQGPELLIRYENEEAVDDSQLPKDRFSAERLKGVDSTLKIQPAELGDSAVYLCASSPTGINTEAFFGQGTRLTVV.

The V call is TRBV27, the J call TRBJ2-1, with 8 bases aligning to TRBD2. The CDR3 consists of 17 residues. Germline CDR1 is MNHEY and CDR2 is SMNVEV (reference sequence). Unmatched junction bases numbered 16, after V lost 5 bases and J lost 7 bases. Here the CDR3 DNA reads TGTGCCAGCAGTCCCCGCCGACTTTTCGGGAGGGCGAATGAGCAGTTCTTC. It is translated as CASSPRRLFGRANEQFF.

The chain joins TRBV9 to TRBJ1-2, with 7 positions matching TRBD1. V lost 4 bases to trimming and J lost 4 bases; unmatched junction nucleotides: 7. This CDR3 contains 14 residues. CDR1 is SGDLS, CDR2 YYNGEE, per germline. The CDR3 DNA follows: TGTGCCAGCAGCCCGGACAGGTCCGTCTATGGCTACACCTTC. Residues: CASSPDRSVYGYTF. The full variable domain, its missing parts supplied by reference TRBV9 and TRBJ1-2, is DSGVTQTPKHLITATGQRVTLRCSPRSGDLSVYWYQQSLDQGLQFLIQYYNGEERAKGNILERFSAQQFPDLHSELNLSSLELGDSALYFCASSPDRSVYGYTFGSGTRLTVV.

The chain uses TRBV7-8 and TRBJ1-6; 7 bases are a match to TRBD1. From germline, CDR1 is SGHVS and CDR2 FQNEAQ. J gave up 5 bases and V 1 base, and 5 bases lay outside the gene matches. The CDR3 length is 16 residues. The CDR3 sequence is CASSLDYGTDNSPLHF. The CDR3 DNA sequence: TGTGCCAGCAGCTTAGATTACGGGACAGATAATTCACCCCTCCACTTT.

The J gene is TRBJ2-5, the V gene TRBV12-3 or TRBV12-4; TRBD1 might be the D (6 bases). The CDR3 is 13 residues long. Deletions cut 6 bases from V and 4 bases from J, with 12 bases between. The CDR3 bases are TGTGCCAGCAGGCTGCAGGGGCGAGAGACCCAGTACTTC. Encoded protein: CASRLQGRETQYF.

The chain has TRBV15 and TRBJ1-6; D remains unclear. V dropped 4 bases and J dropped 5 bases, with 3 bases sitting between them. CDR3 size: 12 residues. Germline values: CDR1 LNHNV, CDR2 YYDKDF (reference sequence). CDR3 amino acids: CATSTNNSPLHF. DNA for the CDR3: TGTGCCACCAGCACAAATAATTCACCCCTCCACTTT.

The chain links TRBV27 to TRBJ1-5; D call uncertain. The CDR3 runs to 15 residues. V lost 2 bases and J 2 bases, leaving 10 bases between the germline ends. Looked up from germline, CDR1 is MNHEY and CDR2 is SMNVEV (reference sequence). This CDR3 reads CASSLTAGGNQPQHF. Written as DNA, the CDR3 is TGTGCCAGCAGTTTAACAGCAGGCGGCAATCAGCCCCAGCATTTT.

This clone was seen more than once but under ten times. The rearrangement links TRBV30 to TRBJ1-1; 9 bases agree with TRBD1. V dropped 2 bases and J dropped 5; count of bases not matched to a gene: 6. The V gene's germline CDR1 is GTSNPN and CDR2 SVGIG (reference sequence). CDR3 length: 14 residues. CDR3: CAWSIGQGRTEAFF. CDR3 coding DNA: TGTGCCTGGAGTATAGGACAGGGGAGGACTGAAGCTTTCTTT.

The rearrangement joins TRBV5-8 to TRBJ2-7; D gene ambiguous. The CDR3 covers 14 residues. Between the trimmed V and J ends, which lost 4 bases and 2 bases, there was a span of 13 bases. The germline gives CDR1 SGHTS, CDR2 YDEGEE. The CDR3 DNA follows: TGTGCCAGCAGCAGGCCGACAAATCCCTACGAGCAGTACTTC. Amino acids: CASSRPTNPYEQYF.

This clone was counted once. The chain links TRBV7-8 to TRBJ2-3; D gene unclear. The V gene lost 5 bases and the J gene lost 4 bases, with 7 bases spanning the gap. This CDR3 region has 12 residues. Per the germline V gene, CDR1 is SGHVS and CDR2 is FQNEAQ. The CDR3 protein is CASSPYADTQYF. As DNA, the CDR3 is TGTGCCAGCAGCCCCTACGCAGATACGCAGTATTTT.

This chain links TRBV6-5 with TRBJ1-2, with a tentative D call TRBD1 (6 bases). The V end lost 9 bases, the J end lost 2 bases, and 19 bases lay between the germline ends. From germline, CDR1 is MNHEY and CDR2 SVGAGI. CDR3 length: 15 residues. CDR3 protein: CASRQAFTRNYGYTF. CDR3 DNA sequence: TGTGCCAGTAGACAGGCTTTCACCCGGAACTATGGCTACACCTTC.

This clone showed up just once. V is TRBV3-1 (or the pseudogene TRBV3-2) and J is TRBJ1-6; D gene unclear. Germline lookup yields CDR1 LGHDT and CDR2 YNNKEL (reference sequence). The CDR3 is 14 residues long. The V gene lost 4 bases and the J gene lost 7 bases, with 11 bases spanning the gap. CDR3 bases: TGTGCCAGCAGCCGCGCCAGAGGGAATTCACCCCTCCACTTT. As protein: CASSRARGNSPLHF.